The next 4 T cell receptor beta chains were all read from a single sample in a study of blood T cells in healthy people across ages. It was with a sample-barcoded 5' primer and a J-beta primer mix that a second PCR of roughly 7 to 11 cycles was run. TCRdb reanalysed the 5' RACE reads using MiXCR and keeps one entry per CDR3 protein. The table shows fewer than 1.5 million distinct CDR3 sequences, with 42% occurring only once. Material for sequencing was blood. These receptors came from a woman aged 18 to 35 in good health.

This clonotype was picked up a small number of times. The J gene is TRBJ1-2, the V gene TRBV2, with 9 bases identical to TRBD1. CDR3 length equals 13 residues. V lost 4 bases, J lost 5 bases, and 2 bases stayed unmatched. The germline gives CDR1 SNHLY, CDR2 FYNNEI. The CDR3: CASSGGTGYGYTF. The DNA of the CDR3 is TGTGCCAGCAGTGGGGGGACAGGGTATGGCTACACCTTC.

As for this clonotype: Possible read error: a much larger clone is one base away. V usage is TRBV12-3 or TRBV12-4 and J usage is TRBJ2-7; the D gene is possibly TRBD1 (5 bases). V was cut by 4 bases and J by 7 bases, with 14 bases left in between. The CDR3 consists of 13 residues. In DNA, the CDR3 is TGTGCCAGCAGTTGGACATCTTACAATGAGCAGTACTTC. It translates to CASSWTSYNEQYF.

This clonotype has at least ten counts. The J gene is TRBJ2-4, the V gene TRBV27; TRBD1 or TRBD2 may be the D gene (5 bases each). V shed 6 bases and J shed 6 bases, with 12 bases lying between them. Germline loops: CDR1 MNHEY, CDR2 SMNVEV (reference sequence). The CDR3 runs to 13 residues. The DNA for the CDR3 is TGTGCCAGCAGGCCAAATGGGGGAAACATTCAGTACTTC. It is translated as CASRPNGGNIQYF.

The rearrangement joins TRBV11-2 to TRBJ1-1; D perhaps matches TRBD1 (6 bases). V was cut by 4 bases and J by 0 bases, with 12 bases left in between. The CDR3 totals 15 residues. Germline CDR1 SGHAT, CDR2 FQNNGV. CDR3 sequence reads: CASSSDSTLNTEAFF. CDR3 bases: TGTGCCAGCAGCTCGGACAGTACATTGAACACTGAAGCTTTCTTT.